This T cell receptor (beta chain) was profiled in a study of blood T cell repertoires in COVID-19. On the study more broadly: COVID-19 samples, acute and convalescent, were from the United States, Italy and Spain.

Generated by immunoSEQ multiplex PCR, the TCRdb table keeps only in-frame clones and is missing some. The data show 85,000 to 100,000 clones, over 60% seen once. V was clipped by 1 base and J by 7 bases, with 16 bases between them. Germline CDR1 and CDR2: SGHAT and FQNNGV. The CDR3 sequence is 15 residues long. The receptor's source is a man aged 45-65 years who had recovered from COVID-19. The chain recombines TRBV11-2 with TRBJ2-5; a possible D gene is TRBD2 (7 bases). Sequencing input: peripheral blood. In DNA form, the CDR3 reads TGTGCCAGCAGCTTAGGGGGGCGGGAGTTGGGGACCCAGTACTTC. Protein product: CASSLGGRELGTQYF.